This T cell receptor beta chain was sequenced for a study of OX40 agonist ivuxolimab in advanced cancers. Across the whole study: Cohort: around 83% men, mean age approximately 60, aged roughly 23 to 79.

Study findings and constraints: Among expanded peripheral T cells, antigen specificity went undetermined. The CD4+ and CD8+ T cells in the blood had expanded clonally by week 6 at 0.1 to 3.0 mg/kg.

Libraries were prepared by immunoSEQ multiplex PCR; TCRdb keeps only in-frame clonotypes and omits some of them. Altogether roughly 86,000 clones are present, 90% to 95% being singletons, with the ten largest covering approximately 0.43%. Per germline, CDR1 ENHRY and CDR2 SYGVKD. V lost 2 bases, J lost 4 bases, and 4 bases stayed unmatched. The CDR3 sequence is 15 residues long. About this clone itself: Its specificity is unknown.

The clonotype originates from an adult with an advanced solid tumor such as melanoma, head and neck, liver or kidney cancer. The chain joins TRBV10-3 to TRBJ2-7, with TRBD1 matching 11 bases. The input for sequencing was CD4+ or CD8+ T cells sorted from blood, taken in a trial of the OX40 agonist ivuxolimab. This chain's CDR3 is CAISEGGTGGYEQYF. The CDR3 coding sequence is TGTGCCATCAGTGAGGGTGGGACAGGGGGGTACGAGCAGTACTTC.